This T cell receptor beta chain came from a study of shared clonotypes between healthy human individuals. The assay was carried out at the deep level. Repertoires were generated with immunoSEQ multiplex PCR, while TCRdb's copy carries only in-frame clones and drops some. Found here are roughly 2,300,000 clones, 85% to 95% of them singletons; the top ten hold around 0.4%. Germline CDR1 and CDR2: SGHNT and YENEEA. This CDR3 is built from 16 residues. V was trimmed by 2 bases and J by 6 bases, leaving 18 bases between them. Input material: naive CD4+ T cells from PBMCs. Subset denoted: CD45RA+ positively selected. The J gene is TRBJ2-3, the V gene TRBV11-3; D possibly corresponds to TRBD2 (6 bases). This TCR was sampled from a young man in good health. Some clones in this sample may be carry-over from other donors' samples. Here the CDR3 DNA reads TGTGCCAGCAGCTTAAAGGCAGGGACTGTGGGCGATACGCAGTATTTT. It codes for CASSLKAGTVGDTQYF.